This TCR beta chain was observed in a study of TIL therapy for anti-PD-1-resistant metastatic lung cancer. On the study more broadly: Tumors carried a median around 1.4 non-synonymous mutations per megabase.

Study observations and caveats: TIL cultures after expansion showed higher clonality and lower diversity than baseline tumor (median roughly 6% vs 31%).

In germline, CDR1 is SGHVS, CDR2 FQNEAQ. Trimming stripped 4 bases from V and 6 bases from J, with 13 bases between. The CDR3 contains 14 residues. Noted time point: pre-treatment sample, taken before nivolumab and TIL therapy. The tumor samples were excised metastases, mostly pleural nodules or supraclavicular lymph nodes. Patients then received nivolumab; progressors got lymphodepletion, TIL and IL-2. The libraries were made with immunoSEQ v3. Each library reached about 2 million read pairs, or about 4.5-6.5 million at deep level. Clones were read by immunoSEQ multiplex PCR, and TCRdb kept only the in-frame ones, dropping some. In the table there are roughly 10,000 clones, about 55% of which are singletons. A note on this clone: Its antigen is as yet unknown.

This TCR was sampled from a person between 25 and 79 years old with non-small cell lung cancer. The material was tumor tissue, obtained at baseline. This chain uses TRBV7-8 with TRBJ2-1; possibly TRBD1 for D (6 bases). CDR3 amino acids: CASSSNLGGNEQFF. In DNA form, the CDR3 reads TGTGCCAGCAGCTCCAATTTAGGGGGCAATGAGCAGTTCTTC.